These 17 T cell receptor beta chains share one sample of origin, sequenced in a study of T cells in Graves' hyperthyroidism and ophthalmopathy. Researchers took RNA transcripts and amplified the TCR beta CDR3 regions from them. The HTBI set primed first-round TCR CDR3 RT-PCR. In TCRdb, the multiplex PCR reads were re-called with MiXCR into one record per CDR3 protein. Among roughly 500,000 distinct CDR3 sequences listed, about 45% were seen once. The sample comprised peripheral blood or thyroid tissue (not recorded which). These receptors were collected from an adult woman with Graves' disease, either hyperthyroidism or ophthalmopathy (not recorded which).

V and J are TRBV2 and TRBJ1-1; D perhaps matches TRBD1 (5 bases). Germline CDR1 and CDR2: SNHLY and FYNNEI. This CDR3 is built from 12 residues. V shed 5 bases and J shed 10 bases, with 14 bases lying between them. The CDR3 reads CASSSLQGRAFF. DNA for the CDR3: TGTGCCAGCAGTTCTTTGCAGGGTAGAGCTTTCTTT.

Only a few counts were recorded for this clonotype. The chain recombines TRBV10-3 with TRBJ2-7; tentative D call: TRBD1 (5 bases). The germline CDR1 and CDR2 sequences are ENHRY and SYGVKD. Between the trimmed V and J ends, which lost 5 bases and 2 bases, there was a span of 7 bases. The CDR3 is 12 amino acids. CDR3 coding DNA: TGTGCCATCAGTCGCAGGGCCTACGAGCAGTACTTC. Its protein product is CAISRRAYEQYF.

Ten or more counts support this clonotype. The V call is TRBV6-6, the J call TRBJ1-5, with D unresolved. Trimming removed 5 bases at V and 5 bases at J, with 10 bases between. From germline, CDR1 is MNHNY and CDR2 SVGAGI (reference sequence). The CDR3 runs to 13 residues. DNA for the CDR3: TGTGCCAGCAGTCTAGATCCTTATCAGCCCCAGCATTTT. Its protein is CASSLDPYQPQHF.

The sample holds many counts of this clonotype. The V and J genes are TRBV12-3 or TRBV12-4 and TRBJ2-6; maybe TRBD1 (6 bases). V was shortened by 7 bases and J by 2 bases, with 12 bases between the two germline ends. The length of the CDR3 is 15 residues. CDR3 nucleotide sequence: TGTGCCAGCACCTTGGGGGCGGCTGGGGCCAACGTCCTGACTTTC. Protein sequence: CASTLGAAGANVLTF.

The genes are TRBV10-3 and TRBJ2-5, with D perhaps TRBD2 (6 bases). This CDR3 region has 13 residues. CDR1 is ENHRY, CDR2 SYGVKD, per germline. Trimming took 8 bases from V and 4 from J, leaving 14 bases between them. The CDR3 here is CAILGGVRETQYF. Here the CDR3 DNA reads TGTGCCATCCTCGGCGGGGTGCGAGAGACCCAGTACTTC.

This clonotype was seen a handful of times. The chain recombines TRBV5-1 with TRBJ1-2; 8 nucleotides line up with TRBD1. Germline V gives CDR1 SGHRS, CDR2 YFSETQ. With 0 bases clipped from V and 6 bases from J, the junction kept 10 bases outside the gene matches. The CDR3 length is 16 residues. The CDR3 nucleotides are TGCGCCAGCAGCTTGGATGAGACAGGGGATTCGGATGGCTACACCTTC. Protein: CASSLDETGDSDGYTF. The whole variable domain, remainder taken from reference TRBV5-1 and TRBJ1-2, is KAGVTQTPRYLIKTRGQQVTLSCSPISGHRSVSWYQQTPGQGLQFLFEYFSETQRNKGNFPGRFSGRQFSNSRSEMNVSTLELGDSALYLCASSLDETGDSDGYTFGSGTRLTVV.

This clonotype has more than one count but fewer than ten. The chain recombines TRBV6-6 with TRBJ2-7; 12 bases line up with TRBD2. Trimming cost V 4 bases and J 2 bases; bases outside gene matches: 12. Germline V gene lookup returns CDR1 MNHNY and CDR2 SVGAGI (reference sequence). The CDR3 loop spans 18 amino acids. The CDR3 region is CASSSPLAGGPKAYEQYF. The CDR3 DNA reads TGTGCCAGCAGTTCCCCTCTAGCGGGAGGGCCGAAGGCCTACGAGCAGTACTTC.

The V gene is TRBV27, the J gene TRBJ2-7; the match to TRBD1 covers 11 bases. Unmatched junction bases numbered 7, after V lost 6 bases and J lost 6 bases. CDR3 length equals 14 residues. Germline CDR1 reads MNHEY; CDR2 reads SMNVEV (reference sequence). Here the CDR3 DNA reads TGTGCCAGCAGGCCGACCGGGACAGGGGGCGAGCAGTACTTC. It specifies CASRPTGTGGEQYF.

This sequence joins TRBV7-9 and TRBJ1-2, with D possibly matching TRBD1 (6 bases). The CDR3 consists of 15 residues. The V end lost 5 bases, the J end lost 0 bases, and 13 bases lay between the germline ends. The germline V gene encodes CDR1 SEHNR and CDR2 FQNEAQ (reference sequence). The CDR3 coding sequence is TGTGCCAGCAGCCCGTGGACAGTCTCTAACTATGGCTACACCTTC. Encoded protein: CASSPWTVSNYGYTF.

This clonotype has ten or more counts. V is TRBV19 and J is TRBJ1-2; D call uncertain. This CDR3 contains 10 residues. The V gene's germline CDR1 is LNHDA and CDR2 SQIVND (reference sequence). V gave up 8 bases and J gave up 8 bases, with 9 bases separating them. The CDR3 loop reads CASSAGGYTF. Here the CDR3 DNA reads TGTGCCAGTTCCGCTGGGGGCTACACCTTC.

The gene calls are TRBV2 and TRBJ1-1; D unresolved. Trimming stripped 5 bases from V and 7 bases from J, with 20 bases between. This CDR3 region has 15 residues. The germline CDR1 and CDR2 sequences are SNHLY and FYNNEI. As DNA, the CDR3 is TGTGCCAGCAGTAGAAGTCTCGGCGCAGCTAATGAAGCTTTCTTT. Translated, it gives CASSRSLGAANEAFF.

In this sample, this clonotype turned up many times. The chain carries TRBV4-1 and TRBJ2-7; TRBD1 might be the D (6 bases). Germline V lookup: CDR1 MGHRA, CDR2 YSYEKL. The V end was cut by 0 bases, the J end by 2 bases, with 14 bases between. The CDR3 runs 16 residues. Here the CDR3 reads CASSQDPDSYAYEQYF. The CDR3 region has the DNA TGCGCCAGCAGCCAAGATCCGGACAGCTACGCCTACGAGCAGTACTTC.

The V and J genes are TRBV6-4 and TRBJ1-4; a weak D match, TRBD1 (6 bases). CDR1 and CDR2 (germline): MRHNA, SNTAGT. The CDR3 consists of 13 residues. V gave up 5 bases and J gave up 7 bases, with 11 bases separating them. CDR3 amino acids: CASSRGGAEKLFF. As DNA, the CDR3 is TGTGCCAGCAGTCGGGGGGGCGCTGAAAAACTGTTTTTT.

This clonotype was found a few times. This sequence joins TRBV29-1 and TRBJ1-3; TRBD1 agrees at 8 bases. The CDR3 loop spans 13 amino acids. Germline assignment: CDR1 SQVTM and CDR2 ANQGSEA. V shed 5 bases, J shed 4 bases, and the junction held 4 bases outside the gene matches. The chain's CDR3 is CSVRQGNGNTIYF. The CDR3 bases are TGCAGCGTTAGACAGGGGAACGGAAACACCATATATTTT.

This clonotype was seen a handful of times. The chain combines TRBV6-1 with TRBJ1-1; tentative D call: TRBD1 (6 bases). The CDR3 spans 16 residues. Germline values: CDR1 MNHNS, CDR2 SASEGT. V dropped 10 bases and J dropped 1 base, with 22 bases sitting between them. This CDR3 reads CAISDRDILGNTEAFF. The CDR3 DNA reads TGTGCCATCTCCGACCGGGACATCCTGGGGAACACTGAAGCTTTCTTT.

This clonotype was detected many times. The rearrangement joins TRBV20-1 to TRBJ2-2; D not certain. The CDR3 runs 14 residues. Trimming removed 1 base from V and 5 bases from J, with 11 bases in between. CDR1 and CDR2 (germline): DFQATT, SNEGSKA (reference sequence). CDR3 bases: TGCAGTGCTAGAGTGCAGGTTGGGACCGGGGAGCTGTTTTTT. Translating gives CSARVQVGTGELFF.

This clonotype showed up many times. The genes are TRBV6-5 and TRBJ1-2; 7 bases fit TRBD1. V lost 1 base, J lost 6 bases, and 5 bases stayed unmatched. Germline values: CDR1 MNHEY, CDR2 SVGAGI. The CDR3 consists of 14 residues. The CDR3 sequence is CASSYFTGTDGYTF. The DNA for the CDR3 is TGTGCCAGCAGTTACTTCACCGGGACAGATGGCTACACCTTC.